The 15 T cell receptor beta chains in this list originate from one sample, sequenced in a study of blood T cell repertoires in COVID-19. The table came from immunoSEQ multiplex PCR; TCRdb's copy has only in-frame clones and leaves some out. The data hold under 300,000 clones, with around 87% observed a single time. Sequenced: PBMCs or T cells enriched from blood (not recorded which). Source of these receptors: a woman aged 45-65 years who had recovered from COVID-19.

The chain joins TRBV25-1 to TRBJ1-1; D remains ambiguous. CDR1 and CDR2 (germline): MGHDK, SYGVNS. V lost 6 bases, J lost 11 bases, and 10 bases lay in between. The length of the CDR3 is 10 residues. CDR3 in amino acids: CASRDSRAFF. The DNA for the CDR3 is TGTGCCAGCAGGGACTCCAGGGCTTTCTTT.

The CDR3 loop is CASSSSAGRGLIEAFF. Written as DNA, the CDR3 is TGTGCCAGCAGTTCCTCCGCGGGCAGGGGCCTAATTGAAGCTTTCTTT. The chain uses TRBV6-5 and TRBJ1-1; possible D gene TRBD1, 6 bases. The germline V gene encodes CDR1 MNHEY and CDR2 SVGAGI. The CDR3 is 16 amino acids. Trimming cost V 4 bases and J 7 bases, with 22 bases left between them.

The chain employs TRBV15 and TRBJ2-4, with D possibly TRBD1 on 6 matching bases. Germline CDR1 reads LNHNV; CDR2 reads YYDKDF (reference sequence). Trimming pared 4 bases from V and 6 bases from J, leaving 16 bases between. This CDR3 has 15 amino acids. The CDR3 DNA reads TGTGCCACCAGCACCTCGACAGGATCCGGAAACATTCAGTACTTC. It yields the protein CATSTSTGSGNIQYF.

Within the sample, this clone is medium-sized. V gene TRBV30 combines with J gene TRBJ2-6; D possibly corresponds to TRBD1 (6 bases). The CDR3 is 17 amino acids. Germline lookup yields CDR1 GTSNPN and CDR2 SVGIG (reference sequence). The V and J ends lost 2 bases and 0 bases respectively, with 14 bases between them. CDR3 loop: CAWSLSGTYSGANVLTF. CDR3 coding DNA: TGTGCCTGGAGTCTATCCGGGACATACTCTGGGGCCAACGTCCTGACTTTC.

The chain has TRBV6-4 and TRBJ2-7, with TRBD2 as a possible D gene (5 bases). The CDR3 sequence is 15 residues long. The germline CDR1 and CDR2 sequences are MRHNA and SNTAGT. Trimming pared 4 bases from V and 4 bases from J, leaving 17 bases between. The CDR3 nucleotides are TGTGCCAGCAGTGGGGAGAAACCATTATCTTACGAGCAGTACTTC. Translated: CASSGEKPLSYEQYF.

The V and J genes are TRBV5-4 and TRBJ2-5; 8 nucleotides align to TRBD2. Germline V lookup: CDR1 SGHNT, CDR2 YYREEE (reference sequence). The V segment lost 1 base and the J segment 4 bases; nucleotides outside the gene matches: 3. The CDR3 covers 14 residues. The CDR3 nucleotides are TGTGCCAGCAGCTTGCGGGGGGGAGGAGAGACCCAGTACTTC. Protein: CASSLRGGGETQYF.

V and J are TRBV11-1 and TRBJ2-1, with a tentative D call TRBD2 (6 bases). Trimming removed 5 bases at V and 9 bases at J, with 11 bases between. Germline lookup yields CDR1 SGHAT and CDR2 FQDESV (reference sequence). This CDR3 has 12 amino acids. In nucleotides, the CDR3 is TGTGCCAGCAGCCCGGGGCGGGGTGAGCAGTTCTTC. Amino acids: CASSPGRGEQFF.

This rearrangement joins TRBV6-5 to TRBJ2-5; D gene unclear. The CDR3 consists of 13 residues. Germline CDR1 reads MNHEY; CDR2 reads SVGAGI. V was cut by 6 bases and J by 5 bases, with 13 bases left in between. The CDR3, as DNA: TGTGCCAGCAGCTCCTCCTTCGGGGAGACCCAGTACTTC. Amino acids: CASSSSFGETQYF.

This chain links TRBV14 with TRBJ2-7; D is unresolved. V lost 0 bases and J 8 bases, leaving 8 bases between the germline ends. Germline V gene lookup returns CDR1 SGHDN and CDR2 FVKESK. This CDR3 contains 12 residues. In DNA, the CDR3 is TGTGCCAGCAGCCAAGATCTGGGCCAGCAGTACTTC. This gives the protein CASSQDLGQQYF.

The chain has TRBV5-6 and TRBJ2-2; 8 nucleotides match TRBD1. V gave up 4 bases and J gave up 5 bases; unmatched junction bases: 7. The CDR3 has 15 amino acids. The germline gives CDR1 SGHDT, CDR2 YYEEEE. The CDR3 sequence: CASSHGQGRTGELFF. The CDR3 nucleotides read TGTGCCAGCAGCCACGGACAGGGACGAACCGGGGAGCTGTTTTTT.

This chain uses TRBV3-1 (or the pseudogene TRBV3-2) with TRBJ1-2; TRBD1 matches 8 bases. Germline CDR1 is LGHDT and CDR2 is YNNKEL (reference sequence). The V and J ends lost 4 bases and 3 bases, in that order; junction bases with no gene match: 4. The CDR3 is 14 amino acids. CDR3 amino acids: CASSPLTGDYGYTF. CDR3 sequence (DNA): TGTGCCAGCAGCCCGCTGACAGGGGACTATGGCTACACCTTC.

This clone was counted once. The J gene is TRBJ2-3, the V gene TRBV7-2; maybe TRBD1 (5 bases). Trimming removed 5 bases at V and 7 bases at J, with 16 bases between. The CDR3 totals 14 residues. CDR1 is SGHTA and CDR2 is FQGNSA in the germline V gene. CDR3: CASSPRATVNTQYF. The DNA of the CDR3 is TGTGCCAGCAGCCCCAGGGCTACCGTCAATACGCAGTATTTT. Full variable domain (rest looked up from reference TRBV7-2 and TRBJ2-3): GAGVSQSPSNKVTEKGKDVELRCDPISGHTALYWYRQSLGQGLEFLIYFQGNSAPDKSGLPSDRFSAERTGGSVSTLTIQRTQQEDSAVYLCASSPRATVNTQYFGPGTRLTVL.

The chain employs TRBV19 and TRBJ1-5, with 11 bases fitting TRBD1. Trimming at V came to 8 bases and at J to 10 bases, leaving 10 bases not matched to a gene. In germline, CDR1 is LNHDA, CDR2 SQIVND (reference sequence). The CDR3 runs 14 residues. The CDR3 here is CASSGTGGAVPQHF. The CDR3 DNA is TGTGCCAGTTCCGGGACAGGGGGAGCGGTACCCCAGCATTTT.

The chain uses TRBV19 and TRBJ2-5; 8 nucleotides agree with TRBD2. The CDR3 is 14 residues long. V was pared by 3 bases and J by 4 bases, with 4 bases of the junction left unmatched. Germline lookup yields CDR1 LNHDA and CDR2 SQIVND (reference sequence). The CDR3, as DNA: TGTGCCAGTAGTATCGGGAGGGCCGGAGAGACCCAGTACTTC. Its translation is CASSIGRAGETQYF.

This chain uses TRBV7-9 with TRBJ2-4, with TRBD1 identical over 7 bases. The CDR3 has 16 amino acids. The trim removed 5 bases at V and 0 bases at J, leaving 7 bases unmatched. Germline CDR1 is SEHNR and CDR2 is FQNEAQ (reference sequence). In nucleotides, the CDR3 is TGTGCCAGCAGCACGGGACAGCTTCTAGCCAAAAACATTCAGTACTTC. It encodes CASSTGQLLAKNIQYF.